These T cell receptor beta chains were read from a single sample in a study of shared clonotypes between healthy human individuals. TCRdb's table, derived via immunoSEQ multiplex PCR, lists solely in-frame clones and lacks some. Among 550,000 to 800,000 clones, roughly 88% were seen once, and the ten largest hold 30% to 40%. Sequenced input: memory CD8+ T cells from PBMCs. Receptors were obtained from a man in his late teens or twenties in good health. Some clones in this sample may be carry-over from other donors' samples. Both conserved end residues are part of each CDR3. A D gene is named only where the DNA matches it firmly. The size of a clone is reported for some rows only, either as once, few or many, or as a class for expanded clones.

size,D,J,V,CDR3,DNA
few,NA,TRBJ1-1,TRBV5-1,CASSFVGTEAFF,TGCGCCAGCAGCTTCGTAGGAACTGAAGCTTTCTTT
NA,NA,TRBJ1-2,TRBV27,CASSLSVGLANYGYTF,TGTGCCAGCAGTTTATCGGTAGGGCTAGCTAACTATGGCTACACCTTC
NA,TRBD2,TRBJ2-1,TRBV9,CASASGRGNEQFF,TGTGCCAGCGCTAGCGGGAGGGGGAATGAGCAGTTCTTC
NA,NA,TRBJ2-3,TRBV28,CASSLIWTASTDTQYF,TGTGCCAGCAGTTTAATTTGGACTGCTAGCACAGATACGCAGTATTTT
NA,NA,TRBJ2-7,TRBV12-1,CASSPLSSYEQYF,TGTGCCAGCAGCCCTTTGAGCTCCTACGAGCAGTACTTC
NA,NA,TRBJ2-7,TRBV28,CASRVPSSYEQYF,TGTGCCAGCAGAGTCCCCAGCTCCTACGAGCAGTACTTC
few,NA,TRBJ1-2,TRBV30,CAWAGLDYGYTF,TGTGCCTGGGCAGGACTGGACTATGGCTACACCTTC
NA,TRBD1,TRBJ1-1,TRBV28,CASSLQGAWNTEAFF,TGTGCCAGCAGCTTACAGGGGGCTTGGAACACTGAAGCTTTCTTT
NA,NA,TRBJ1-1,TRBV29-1,CSVIKGWYTEAFF,TGCAGCGTCATAAAAGGGTGGTACACTGAAGCTTTCTTT
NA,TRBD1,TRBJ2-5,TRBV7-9,CASSSRDREYPGTQYF,TGTGCCAGCAGCTCACGGGACAGGGAGTATCCGGGGACCCAGTACTTC
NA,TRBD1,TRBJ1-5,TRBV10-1,CASSDRGGQPQHF,TGCGCCAGCAGCGACAGGGGTGGGCAGCCCCAGCATTTT
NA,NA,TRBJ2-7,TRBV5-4,CASSLWGGTYEQYF,TGTGCCAGCAGCTTGTGGGGGGGCACCTACGAGCAGTACTTC
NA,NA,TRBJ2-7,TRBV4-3,CASSPRYGGYEQYF,TGCGCCAGCAGCCCCCGATACGGCGGGTACGAGCAGTACTTC
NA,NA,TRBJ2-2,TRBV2,CASSEGQVLPNTGELFF,TGTGCCAGCAGTGAGGGGCAGGTACTTCCGAACACCGGGGAGCTGTTTTTT
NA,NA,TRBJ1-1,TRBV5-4,CASSETENTEAFF,TGTGCCAGCAGCGAAACAGAGAACACTGAAGCTTTCTTT
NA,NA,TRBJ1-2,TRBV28,CASSPPQFYGYTF,TGTGCCAGCAGCCCCCCCCAGTTCTATGGCTACACCTTC
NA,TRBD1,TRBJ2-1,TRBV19,CASSIGQGSYNEQFF,TGTGCCAGTAGTATTGGACAGGGGTCCTACAATGAGCAGTTCTTC
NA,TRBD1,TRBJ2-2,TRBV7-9,CGGQGNTGELFF,TGTGGTGGACAGGGAAACACCGGGGAGCTGTTTTTT
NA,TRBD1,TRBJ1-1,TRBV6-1,CASSGWTGIGTEAFF,TGTGCCAGCAGTGGGTGGACAGGGATCGGCACTGAAGCTTTCTTT
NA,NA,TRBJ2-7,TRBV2,CASSHPGVKGSYEQYF,TGTGCCAGCAGTCACCCCGGAGTCAAGGGGTCCTACGAGCAGTACTTC
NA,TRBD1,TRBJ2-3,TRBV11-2,CASSLDGGQSTDTQYF,TGTGCCAGCAGCTTAGATGGGGGACAGAGCACAGATACGCAGTATTTT
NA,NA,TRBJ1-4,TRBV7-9,CASSVRDLGEKLFF,TGTGCCAGCAGCGTACGGGACCTGGGAGAAAAACTGTTTTTT
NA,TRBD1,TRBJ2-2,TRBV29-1,CSVAGGERGELFF,TGCAGCGTTGCAGGGGGCGAGCGTGGGGAGCTGTTTTTT
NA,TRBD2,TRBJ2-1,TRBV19,CASGPGGRYNEQFF,TGTGCCAGTGGGCCGGGAGGGCGATACAATGAGCAGTTCTTC
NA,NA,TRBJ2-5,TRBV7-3,CASSLRGVGLETQYF,TGTGCCAGCAGCTTAAGGGGTGTGGGGCTGGAGACCCAGTACTTC
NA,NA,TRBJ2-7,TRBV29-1,CSVEVGRGIEQYF,TGCAGCGTTGAAGTAGGGAGAGGCATCGAGCAGTACTTC
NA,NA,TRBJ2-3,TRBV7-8,CASSLVRGDTQYF,TGTGCCAGCAGCTTAGTTCGCGGGGATACGCAGTATTTT
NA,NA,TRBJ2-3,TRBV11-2,CASSLAVVTDTQYF,TGTGCCAGCAGCTTGGCGGTGGTCACAGATACGCAGTATTTT
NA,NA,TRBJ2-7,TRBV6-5,CASSYYRAVEQYF,TGTGCCAGCAGTTACTACAGGGCGGTCGAGCAGTACTTC
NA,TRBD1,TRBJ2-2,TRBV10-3,CAISSLQGAGTGELFF,TGTGCCATCAGTTCCCTACAGGGGGCTGGCACCGGGGAGCTGTTTTTT
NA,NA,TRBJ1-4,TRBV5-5,CASSLGSGGSNEKLFF,TGTGCCAGCAGCTTGGGGTCTGGAGGGTCGAATGAAAAACTGTTTTTT